This T cell receptor (beta chain) stems from a study of blood T cell repertoires in COVID-19. Looking at the study overall: Samples taken during acute and convalescent COVID-19 were collected in the United States, Italy and Spain. PBMCs, B-cell-depleted T cells, or T cells were the source of the cDNA or gDNA that made up the material.

In the original analysis: Amplifying reference gene primers gave estimates of nucleated cell counts. TCRdb keeps only in-frame clones here, not all; method: immunoSEQ multiplex PCR. The V and J calls and the clone size are those of that table, but D and trimming were determined from the DNA. The sample includes roughly 110,000 clones, over 70% seen only once; the top ten take around 0.77%. Germline CDR1 and CDR2: SNHLY and FYNNEI. The CDR3 covers 13 residues. V was trimmed by 5 bases and J by 4 bases, leaving 11 bases between them. The chain uses TRBV2 and TRBJ1-1, with D perhaps TRBD1 (5 bases). Sequencing used peripheral blood. This clonotype originated in a woman aged 70-85 years with acute or convalescent COVID-19. As DNA, the CDR3 is TGTGCCAGCAGTAGGACATTTAGCACTGAAGCTTTCTTT. This translates into CASSRTFSTEAFF.